This T cell receptor (beta chain) was obtained from a study of cytomegalovirus exposure and HLA in healthy donors. Notes on the study in general: Being indistinguishable, some V segments were excluded, TRBV6-2 and TRBV6-3 among them. Later on, a genetic analysis was performed. It linked a missense variant in DCLRE1C with V- and J-gene trimming of TCR beta. The study put under 200 TCR beta chains on its list as cytomegalovirus-associated. It has been reported that TCR beta sequences accurately predicted the HLA-A and HLA-B alleles of most subjects.

Per germline, CDR1 MDHEN and CDR2 SYDVKM. The J segment lost 3 bases and the V segment lost 6 bases, leaving 10 bases of the junction unmatched. The CDR3 covers 16 residues. On this clone: What it binds is not known.

Primers for the PCR totalled 60 Vbeta and 13 Jbeta. Assay used: immunoSEQ multiplex PCR; TCRdb lists only in-frame clones, some missing. The sample totals about 150,000 clones. This chain uses TRBV28 with TRBJ1-5; 8 bases are a match to TRBD1. The TCR originated in a woman aged 45-59 years in good health and CMV-seronegative. Material: PBMCs. CDR3 sequence (DNA): TGTGCCAGCAGATTTACGATGACAGGGGCCAATCAGCCCCAGCATTTT. Protein product: CASRFTMTGANQPQHF.